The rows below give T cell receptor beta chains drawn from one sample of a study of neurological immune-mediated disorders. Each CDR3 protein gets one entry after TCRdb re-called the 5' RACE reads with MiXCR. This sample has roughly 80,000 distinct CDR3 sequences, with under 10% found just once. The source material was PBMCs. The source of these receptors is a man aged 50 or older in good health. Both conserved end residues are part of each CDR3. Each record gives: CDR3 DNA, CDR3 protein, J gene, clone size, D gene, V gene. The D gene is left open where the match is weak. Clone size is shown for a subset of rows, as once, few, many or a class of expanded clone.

cdr3_nt: TGCGCCAGCAGCCTGTCCGGGGAGCTGTTTTTT
cdr3_aa: CASSLSGELFF
j_call: TRBJ2-2
clone_size: few
d_call: .
v_call: TRBV5-1

cdr3_nt: TGTGCCAGCAGTTACTCTAGGGGTAATGAGCAGTTCTTC
cdr3_aa: CASSYSRGNEQFF
j_call: TRBJ2-1
clone_size: many
d_call: .
v_call: TRBV6-5

cdr3_nt: TGTGCCATCAGTCCATCGGGGTTCGCTGAAGCTTTCTTT
cdr3_aa: CAISPSGFAEAFF
j_call: TRBJ1-1
clone_size: many
d_call: .
v_call: TRBV10-3

cdr3_nt: TGTGCCATCAGGGCCGGTGAGGGGGAGGGGTACGAGCAGTACTTC
cdr3_aa: CAIRAGEGEGYEQYF
j_call: TRBJ2-7
clone_size: many
d_call: .
v_call: TRBV10-3

cdr3_nt: TGTGCCAGCAGTGTGAGACTAGCGGGGGGTCGCAATGAGCAGTTCTTC
cdr3_aa: CASSVRLAGGRNEQFF
j_call: TRBJ2-1
clone_size: many
d_call: TRBD2
v_call: TRBV12-3/TRBV12-4

cdr3_nt: TGTGCCAGCAGCAAGGGGGGGCTAGCGTGGGGCCGGAATGAGCAGTTCTTC
cdr3_aa: CASSKGGLAWGRNEQFF
j_call: TRBJ2-1
clone_size: .
d_call: .
v_call: TRBV7-2

cdr3_nt: TGTGCCAGCAGCTCTGGCCGGGGGCATGTAGGCTACACCTTC
cdr3_aa: CASSSGRGHVGYTF
j_call: TRBJ1-2
clone_size: many
d_call: .
v_call: TRBV7-2

cdr3_nt: TGTGCCAGCAGAAGAACGACAGGGGCCCTCTACGAGCAGTACTTC
cdr3_aa: CASRRTTGALYEQYF
j_call: TRBJ2-7
clone_size: many
d_call: TRBD1
v_call: TRBV6-2/TRBV6-3

cdr3_nt: TGCAGCGTCGCACAGGGGGCATCCTACGAGCAGTACTTC
cdr3_aa: CSVAQGASYEQYF
j_call: TRBJ2-7
clone_size: many
d_call: TRBD1
v_call: TRBV29-1

cdr3_nt: TGTGCCAGCACAACGGTTTCGGGAGATACGCAGTATTTT
cdr3_aa: CASTTVSGDTQYF
j_call: TRBJ2-3
clone_size: many
d_call: .
v_call: TRBV6-5

cdr3_nt: TGTGCCAGCCGGGACAGCACAGATACGCAGTATTTT
cdr3_aa: CASRDSTDTQYF
j_call: TRBJ2-3
clone_size: many
d_call: .
v_call: TRBV2

cdr3_nt: TGTGCCAGCAGTCCCACAGAGATTCACACTGAAGCTTTCTTT
cdr3_aa: CASSPTEIHTEAFF
j_call: TRBJ1-1
clone_size: many
d_call: .
v_call: TRBV12-3/TRBV12-4

cdr3_nt: TGTGCCAGCAGCCCTCGACTAGCGGGGACCACAGATACGCAGTATTTT
cdr3_aa: CASSPRLAGTTDTQYF
j_call: TRBJ2-3
clone_size: many
d_call: TRBD2
v_call: TRBV13

cdr3_nt: TGTGCCAGCAGTTTGGGGGGACAGATTGGTGGCTACACCTTC
cdr3_aa: CASSLGGQIGGYTF
j_call: TRBJ1-2
clone_size: many
d_call: TRBD1
v_call: TRBV27

cdr3_nt: TGTGCCAGCAGCCAAAGCCCAGATACGCAGTATTTT
cdr3_aa: CASSQSPDTQYF
j_call: TRBJ2-3
clone_size: many
d_call: .
v_call: TRBV3-1

cdr3_nt: TGCAGTGCTAGAGTACTAGCGGGACAACAAGAGACCCAGTACTTC
cdr3_aa: CSARVLAGQQETQYF
j_call: TRBJ2-5
clone_size: many
d_call: TRBD2
v_call: TRBV20-1

cdr3_nt: TGTGCCAGCAGCTTAGTAGGACAGACCATGGGGAACACCGGGGAGCTGTTTTTT
cdr3_aa: CASSLVGQTMGNTGELFF
j_call: TRBJ2-2
clone_size: many
d_call: .
v_call: TRBV7-2

cdr3_nt: TGCAACGTTGCTCCCAGCACAGATACGCAGTATTTT
cdr3_aa: CNVAPSTDTQYF
j_call: TRBJ2-3
clone_size: many
d_call: .
v_call: TRBV29-1

cdr3_nt: TGCAGTGCTAGGACAGGGATATCCTACGAGCAGTACTTC
cdr3_aa: CSARTGISYEQYF
j_call: TRBJ2-7
clone_size: many
d_call: TRBD1
v_call: TRBV20-1

cdr3_nt: TGTGCCAGCAGCTCCGGGAACAATGAGCAGTTCTTC
cdr3_aa: CASSSGNNEQFF
j_call: TRBJ2-1
clone_size: .
d_call: .
v_call: TRBV7-2

cdr3_nt: TGTGCCAGCAGTTACGGTGTGGGACGGTCCTATGGCTACACCTTC
cdr3_aa: CASSYGVGRSYGYTF
j_call: TRBJ1-2
clone_size: many
d_call: .
v_call: TRBV6-5

cdr3_nt: TGTGCCAGCAGCCGGGACAGGGGGTCCTACGAGCAGTACTTC
cdr3_aa: CASSRDRGSYEQYF
j_call: TRBJ2-7
clone_size: many
d_call: TRBD1
v_call: TRBV3-1

cdr3_nt: TGTGCCAGCAGCTGGGGGGGGGGACCGGAGTATTTT
cdr3_aa: CASSWGGGPEYF
j_call: TRBJ2-3
clone_size: many
d_call: TRBD2
v_call: TRBV7-9

cdr3_nt: TGCAGTGCTCCGAGTTGGGGAAAGGACACTGAAGCTTTCTTT
cdr3_aa: CSAPSWGKDTEAFF
j_call: TRBJ1-1
clone_size: many
d_call: .
v_call: TRBV20-1

cdr3_nt: TGTGCCAGCAGCCCAATCAAAGATACGCAGTATTTT
cdr3_aa: CASSPIKDTQYF
j_call: TRBJ2-3
clone_size: many
d_call: .
v_call: TRBV7-3

cdr3_nt: TGTGCCAGCAGCCAAGGGGCCCCAAACCTCTACGAGCAGTACTTC
cdr3_aa: CASSQGAPNLYEQYF
j_call: TRBJ2-7
clone_size: many
d_call: .
v_call: TRBV3-1

cdr3_nt: TGCAGCGTCCGACAGGATGGCTACACCTTC
cdr3_aa: CSVRQDGYTF
j_call: TRBJ1-2
clone_size: many
d_call: .
v_call: TRBV29-1

cdr3_nt: TGTGCCAGCAGTTACCGGGACTGGCAAGAGACCCAGTACTTC
cdr3_aa: CASSYRDWQETQYF
j_call: TRBJ2-5
clone_size: many
d_call: .
v_call: TRBV12-3/TRBV12-4

cdr3_nt: TGCAGTGCAAGGCAGGATGTCTGGGAGCAGTTCTTC
cdr3_aa: CSARQDVWEQFF
j_call: TRBJ2-1
clone_size: .
d_call: .
v_call: TRBV20-1

cdr3_nt: TGCAGCGCCGGCGGACAGGGGAGTTCAGGGGAAAAACTGTTTTTT
cdr3_aa: CSAGGQGSSGEKLFF
j_call: TRBJ1-4
clone_size: many
d_call: TRBD1
v_call: TRBV29-1

cdr3_nt: TGCGCCAGCAGCTCAACAGGGGGCAAGGATTCACCCCTCCACTTT
cdr3_aa: CASSSTGGKDSPLHF
j_call: TRBJ1-6
clone_size: many
d_call: TRBD1
v_call: TRBV5-1

cdr3_nt: TGCGCCAGCGGGAGGGGGCTAGCGGGACGCGAGCAGTACTTC
cdr3_aa: CASGRGLAGREQYF
j_call: TRBJ2-7
clone_size: .
d_call: TRBD2
v_call: TRBV10-2

cdr3_nt: TGCGCCAGCAGCCTCCCAAGGGTGGACACTGAAGCTTTCTTT
cdr3_aa: CASSLPRVDTEAFF
j_call: TRBJ1-1
clone_size: .
d_call: .
v_call: TRBV4-1

cdr3_nt: TGTGCCAGCGCAGCGGGAGGGCCTGGCACAGATACGCAGTATTTT
cdr3_aa: CASAAGGPGTDTQYF
j_call: TRBJ2-3
clone_size: many
d_call: TRBD2
v_call: TRBV7-3

cdr3_nt: TGTGCCAGCAGTGAAACCGAAGGGGGCACTGAAGCTTTCTTT
cdr3_aa: CASSETEGGTEAFF
j_call: TRBJ1-1
clone_size: many
d_call: .
v_call: TRBV2

cdr3_nt: TGCAGTGCCAACCCCGGGCTAGCGGGGGCACTAGCCAAAAACATTCAGTACTTC
cdr3_aa: CSANPGLAGALAKNIQYF
j_call: TRBJ2-4
clone_size: many
d_call: TRBD2
v_call: TRBV20-1

cdr3_nt: TGCAGTGCTCCAGCCTCTGCGGGGAATGCCTACGAGCAGTACTTC
cdr3_aa: CSAPASAGNAYEQYF
j_call: TRBJ2-7
clone_size: many
d_call: .
v_call: TRBV20-1

cdr3_nt: TGTGCCAGCAGCTATGGGACCCCGGCGGGAAGGAGCTATGAGCAGTTCTTC
cdr3_aa: CASSYGTPAGRSYEQFF
j_call: TRBJ2-1
clone_size: .
d_call: .
v_call: TRBV5-6

cdr3_nt: TGTGCCAGCAGCCGGACAGGGGGCGATGGCTACACCTTC
cdr3_aa: CASSRTGGDGYTF
j_call: TRBJ1-2
clone_size: many
d_call: TRBD1
v_call: TRBV7-2

cdr3_nt: TGTGCCAGCAGCATGGACAGATGGGACTATGGCTACACCTTC
cdr3_aa: CASSMDRWDYGYTF
j_call: TRBJ1-2
clone_size: few
d_call: .
v_call: TRBV7-8

cdr3_nt: TGCAGCGTTTGGGACAGGGGGGATCAGCCCCAGCATTTT
cdr3_aa: CSVWDRGDQPQHF
j_call: TRBJ1-5
clone_size: many
d_call: TRBD1
v_call: TRBV29-1

cdr3_nt: TGTGCCAGCAGCCAAGAATTCGAGCGGGGGGGCAATGAGCAGTTCTTC
cdr3_aa: CASSQEFERGGNEQFF
j_call: TRBJ2-1
clone_size: many
d_call: TRBD2
v_call: TRBV3-1

cdr3_nt: TGTGCCAGCAGCCAAACCCCCCAGCGGGTTTATGACGAGCAGTACTTC
cdr3_aa: CASSQTPQRVYDEQYF
j_call: TRBJ2-7
clone_size: many
d_call: .
v_call: TRBV7-2

cdr3_nt: TGCGCCAGCAGCTTGTACGACAGGGAGGCTACTGAAGCTTTCTTT
cdr3_aa: CASSLYDREATEAFF
j_call: TRBJ1-1
clone_size: many
d_call: TRBD1
v_call: TRBV5-1

cdr3_nt: TGTGCCAGCAGCCCCGGGACTAGCGGCCTCCGCGGATACTACGAGCAGTACTTC
cdr3_aa: CASSPGTSGLRGYYEQYF
j_call: TRBJ2-7
clone_size: many
d_call: TRBD2
v_call: TRBV6-5

cdr3_nt: TGCGCCAGCGACGAAGGGGGTGGGACAAAGAGAGAGACCCAGTACTTC
cdr3_aa: CASDEGGGTKRETQYF
j_call: TRBJ2-5
clone_size: many
d_call: .
v_call: TRBV5-1

cdr3_nt: TGTGCCAGCAGTTTAGGGGACAGGGAGGGCGAGCAGTACTTC
cdr3_aa: CASSLGDREGEQYF
j_call: TRBJ2-7
clone_size: many
d_call: TRBD1
v_call: TRBV28

cdr3_nt: TGTGCCAGCAGACTGGACACGGGGAGGACTGAAGCTTTCTTT
cdr3_aa: CASRLDTGRTEAFF
j_call: TRBJ1-1
clone_size: many
d_call: .
v_call: TRBV7-2

cdr3_nt: TGTGCCAGCAGCAGAGTTGTGGGCGAGCAGTACTTC
cdr3_aa: CASSRVVGEQYF
j_call: TRBJ2-7
clone_size: many
d_call: .
v_call: TRBV6-6

cdr3_nt: TGCGCCAGCAGCTTTGCTAGCTATAGTCAAGAGACCCAGTACTTC
cdr3_aa: CASSFASYSQETQYF
j_call: TRBJ2-5
clone_size: many
d_call: .
v_call: TRBV5-1

cdr3_nt: TGCGCCAGCAGCACCGGAGGGGACTATGGCTACACCTTC
cdr3_aa: CASSTGGDYGYTF
j_call: TRBJ1-2
clone_size: many
d_call: .
v_call: TRBV5-1

cdr3_nt: TGTGCCACCAGTGATCCAACAGGTTCTAGCGGGAGGTTCAATGAGCAGTTCTTC
cdr3_aa: CATSDPTGSSGRFNEQFF
j_call: TRBJ2-1
clone_size: .
d_call: TRBD2
v_call: TRBV24-1

cdr3_nt: TGTGCCAGCAGTTTAAGGCAGGGTGGTAGCTACGAGCAGTACTTC
cdr3_aa: CASSLRQGGSYEQYF
j_call: TRBJ2-7
clone_size: many
d_call: .
v_call: TRBV27